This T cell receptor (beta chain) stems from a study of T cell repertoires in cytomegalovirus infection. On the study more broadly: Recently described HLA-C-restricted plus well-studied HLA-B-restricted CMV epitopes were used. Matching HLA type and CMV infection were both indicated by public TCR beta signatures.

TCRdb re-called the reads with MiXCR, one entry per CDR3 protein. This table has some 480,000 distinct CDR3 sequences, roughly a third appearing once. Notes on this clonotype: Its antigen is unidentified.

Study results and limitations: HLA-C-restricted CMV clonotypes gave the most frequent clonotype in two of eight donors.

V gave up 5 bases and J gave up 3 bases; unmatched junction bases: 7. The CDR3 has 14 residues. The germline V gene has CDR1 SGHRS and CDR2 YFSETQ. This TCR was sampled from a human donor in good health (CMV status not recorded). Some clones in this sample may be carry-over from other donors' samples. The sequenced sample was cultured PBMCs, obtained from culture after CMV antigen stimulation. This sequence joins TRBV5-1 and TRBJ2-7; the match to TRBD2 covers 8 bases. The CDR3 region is CASRPAGDRYEQYF. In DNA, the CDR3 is TGCGCCAGCAGGCCAGCGGGGGACCGCTACGAGCAGTACTTC.